These 20 T cell receptor beta chains were sequenced from one sample in a study of blood T cell repertoires in COVID-19. Assay used: immunoSEQ multiplex PCR; TCRdb lists only in-frame clones, some missing. The sample carries about 330,000 clones, approximately 87% recorded once. Sequencing was done on a sample of PBMCs or T cells enriched from blood (not recorded which). Source of these receptors: a woman in her 30s who had recovered from COVID-19.

J is TRBJ1-5 and V is TRBV19; unclear D gene. The germline V gene has CDR1 LNHDA and CDR2 SQIVND (reference sequence). Trimming stripped 5 bases from V and 0 bases from J, with 11 bases between. CDR3 length: 15 amino acids. CDR3 DNA: TGTGCCAGTAGTTGGCAGGCTTCTAGCAATCAGCCCCAGCATTTT. This codes for CASSWQASSNQPQHF.

CDR3 nucleotide sequence: TGTGCCAGCAGCCAAGGGGGGGGCTATGGCTACACCTTC. This sequence encodes CASSQGGGYGYTF. The V and J genes are TRBV3-1 (or the pseudogene TRBV3-2) and TRBJ1-2; weak D call: TRBD1 (5 bases). This CDR3 region has 13 residues. Germline CDR1 reads LGHDT; CDR2 reads YNNKEL (reference sequence). The germline V and J ends were trimmed by 1 base and 4 bases, with 7 bases remaining between them.

The chain links TRBV4-1 to TRBJ2-3, with 8 bases aligning to TRBD2. The CDR3 totals 16 residues. Germline CDR1 is MGHRA and CDR2 is YSYEKL. V gave up 3 bases and J gave up 4 bases; unmatched junction bases: 9. CDR3: CASSQGRGGRADTQYF. CDR3 DNA sequence: TGCGCCAGCAGCCAGGGCCGGGGGGGTAGGGCAGATACGCAGTATTTT.

V gene TRBV11-3 combines with J gene TRBJ2-3; maybe TRBD2 (5 bases). V was shortened by 0 bases and J by 1 base, with 11 bases between the two germline ends. CDR3 size: 16 residues. Germline V gives CDR1 SGHNT, CDR2 YENEEA. CDR3 amino acids: CASSLDRGIGTDTQYF. In DNA form, the CDR3 reads TGTGCCAGCAGCTTAGATCGGGGAATAGGCACAGATACGCAGTATTTT.

J is TRBJ1-2 and V is TRBV29-1; weak D call: TRBD1 (5 bases). The germline CDR1 and CDR2 sequences are SQVTM and ANQGSEA. The V and J ends lost 4 bases and 5 bases respectively, with 17 bases between them. This CDR3 has 14 amino acids. This CDR3 is CSVVGQWGSYGYTF. CDR3 nucleotides: TGCAGCGTTGTCGGGCAGTGGGGCAGTTATGGCTACACCTTC.

The V and J genes are TRBV27 and TRBJ2-7; TRBD1 agrees at 9 bases. There are 15 residues in the CDR3. Germline V lookup: CDR1 MNHEY, CDR2 SMNVEV (reference sequence). V trimming: 7 bases; J trimming: 5 bases; junction bases outside the gene matches: 12. The CDR3 coding sequence is TGTGCCAGCACTAACACCGGGACAGGGTACGACGAGCAGTACTTC. Translated, it gives CASTNTGTGYDEQYF.

The chain joins TRBV5-1 to TRBJ1-1, with a possible D match to TRBD1 (6 bases). CDR3 size: 15 residues. The germline CDR1 and CDR2 sequences are SGHRS and YFSETQ. The germline V and J ends were trimmed by 2 bases and 3 bases, with 14 bases remaining between them. The CDR3 spells CASSLRTDRDTEAFF. As DNA, the CDR3 is TGCGCCAGCAGCTTAAGGACAGATCGGGACACTGAAGCTTTCTTT. Looking up the rest from reference TRBV5-1 and TRBJ1-1 gives the full variable domain: KAGVTQTPRYLIKTRGQQVTLSCSPISGHRSVSWYQQTPGQGLQFLFEYFSETQRNKGNFPGRFSGRQFSNSRSEMNVSTLELGDSALYLCASSLRTDRDTEAFFGQGTRLTVV.

The J gene is TRBJ2-7, the V gene TRBV19; 7 bases line up with TRBD1. The CDR3 totals 15 residues. CDR1 and CDR2 from the germline V gene are LNHDA and SQIVND (reference sequence). J gave up 4 bases and V 5 bases, and 11 bases lay outside the gene matches. The CDR3 DNA sequence: TGTGCCAGTAGTTCCTCGGGACAGCTGGTATACGAGCAGTACTTC. Translation gives CASSSSGQLVYEQYF.

The J gene is TRBJ2-7, the V gene TRBV7-2, with TRBD2 identical over 9 bases. The V gene's germline CDR1 is SGHTA and CDR2 FQGNSA. The CDR3 covers 15 residues. V was pared by 2 bases and J by 7 bases, with 9 bases of the junction left unmatched. The CDR3 reads CASSLRRGGAVEQYF. CDR3 coding DNA: TGTGCCAGCAGCTTAAGACGCGGGGGGGCGGTAGAGCAGTACTTC.

CDR3 loop: CASSPRSATGNTIYF. The CDR3 nucleotides are TGTGCCAGCAGCCCCCGGAGCGCAACTGGAAACACCATATATTTT. The chain is built from TRBV9 and TRBJ1-3; D not certain. V lost 4 bases and J 2 bases, leaving 13 bases between the germline ends. Germline V gives CDR1 SGDLS, CDR2 YYNGEE. CDR3 length equals 15 residues.

The chain uses TRBV10-1 and TRBJ2-2, with D tentatively TRBD1 (6 bases). The CDR3 is 15 amino acids. Germline CDR1 is WNHNN and CDR2 is SYGVQD (reference sequence). Trimming took off 6 bases at V and 0 bases at J, with 11 bases between the two ends. The CDR3 loop reads CASRRTATNTGELFF. CDR3 in DNA: TGCGCCAGCAGGAGGACAGCGACGAACACCGGGGAGCTGTTTTTT.

The chain couples TRBV29-1 to TRBJ1-4; D gene ambiguous. The germline V gene has CDR1 SQVTM and CDR2 ANQGSEA. The CDR3 is made up of 13 amino acids. Trimming left V 5 bases short and J 4 bases short, with 11 bases between. This CDR3 reads CSVRGVVNEKLFF. Written as DNA, the CDR3 is TGCAGCGTTCGGGGAGTGGTTAATGAAAAACTGTTTTTT.

This chain joins TRBV28 and TRBJ1-4, with D tentatively TRBD1 (5 bases). The V end lost 3 bases, the J end lost 5 bases, and 13 bases lay between the germline ends. The CDR3 loop spans 15 amino acids. The V gene's germline CDR1 is MDHEN and CDR2 SYDVKM. The DNA for the CDR3 is TGTGCCAGCAGTTTGAGGATGGGGGGGAATGAAAAACTGTTTTTT. Translated, it gives CASSLRMGGNEKLFF.

Only a few counts were recorded for this clone. This sequence joins TRBV4-3 and TRBJ1-3; D unclear. Trimming cost V 4 bases and J 2 bases, with 9 bases left between them. Per germline, CDR1 LGHNA and CDR2 YSLEER. There are 14 residues in the CDR3. The CDR3 coding sequence is TGCGCCAGCAGCCGCGGCGGGACTGGAAACACCATATATTTT. Amino acids: CASSRGGTGNTIYF.

The V gene is TRBV5-1, the J gene TRBJ1-1; D not certain. This CDR3 has 16 residues. Germline CDR1 and CDR2: SGHRS and YFSETQ. Trimming left V 4 bases short and J 0 bases short, with 16 bases between. The CDR3 nucleotides read TGCGCCAGCAGCCGGAGCGGGCAGGCTTTGAACACTGAAGCTTTCTTT. This translates into CASSRSGQALNTEAFF. The variable domain in full, with the rest retrieved from reference TRBV5-1 and TRBJ1-1, is KAGVTQTPRYLIKTRGQQVTLSCSPISGHRSVSWYQQTPGQGLQFLFEYFSETQRNKGNFPGRFSGRQFSNSRSEMNVSTLELGDSALYLCASSRSGQALNTEAFFGQGTRLTVV.

V and J are TRBV7-2 and TRBJ2-1, with TRBD2 matching over 8 bases. With V trimmed by 1 base and J by 2 bases, 10 bases remained unmatched. This CDR3 is built from 18 residues. CDR1 is SGHTA, CDR2 FQGNSA, per germline. CDR3 sequence: CASSLGSGGRIAYNEQFF. DNA of the CDR3: TGTGCCAGCAGCTTAGGGAGCGGGGGCCGCATAGCCTACAATGAGCAGTTCTTC.

This chain joins TRBV19 and TRBJ2-1; 10 nucleotides line up with TRBD1. CDR1 and CDR2 from the germline V gene are LNHDA and SQIVND (reference sequence). The CDR3 contains 17 residues. The ends lost 2 bases at V and 6 bases at J; junction bases unmatched: 10. CDR3 sequence: CASSIKGLGTGVNEQFF. The CDR3 DNA reads as TGTGCCAGTAGTATAAAGGGCTTAGGGACAGGGGTCAATGAGCAGTTCTTC.

The rearrangement links TRBV6-2 or TRBV6-3 to TRBJ1-1; D gene unclear. The ends were cut back, 3 bases at V and 1 base at J, with 12 bases in the middle. Germline CDR1 is MNHEY and CDR2 is SVGEGT. The CDR3 contains 15 residues. In nucleotides, the CDR3 is TGTGCCAGCAGTTATAGCGGGTGGGGGAACACTGAAGCTTTCTTT. Protein product: CASSYSGWGNTEAFF.

This chain connects TRBV5-1 to TRBJ2-3; the match to TRBD1 covers 8 bases. V was pared by 4 bases and J by 1 base, with 11 bases of the junction left unmatched. This CDR3 contains 17 residues. Germline V gene lookup returns CDR1 SGHRS and CDR2 YFSETQ. The CDR3 reads CASSRYNDRGGTDTQYF. CDR3 coding DNA: TGCGCCAGCAGCCGTTACAATGACAGGGGAGGCACAGATACGCAGTATTTT.

This clone was detected only once. The rearrangement links TRBV5-1 to TRBJ1-1, with D unclear. The CDR3 length is 15 residues. Germline lookup yields CDR1 SGHRS and CDR2 YFSETQ. V was cut by 0 bases and J by 5 bases, with 14 bases left in between. The CDR3 region has the DNA TGCGCCAGCAGCTTGGGGAATTTCGGCGGAACTGAAGCTTTCTTT. Protein sequence: CASSLGNFGGTEAFF. The whole variable domain, filled in from reference TRBV5-1 and TRBJ1-1, reads KAGVTQTPRYLIKTRGQQVTLSCSPISGHRSVSWYQQTPGQGLQFLFEYFSETQRNKGNFPGRFSGRQFSNSRSEMNVSTLELGDSALYLCASSLGNFGGTEAFFGQGTRLTVV.